This TCR beta chain was recovered during a study of blood T cell repertoires in COVID-19. Study information: Italy, Spain and the United States were the sources of the convalescent and acute COVID-19 samples.

Germline V gives CDR1 LGHDT, CDR2 YNNKEL (reference sequence). V shed 4 bases and J 3 bases; nucleotides not matched to a gene: 7. The CDR3 length is 16 residues. Here immunoSEQ multiplex PCR was the method, and the copy in TCRdb shows in-frame clones only, minus some. The sample has about 270,000 clones, approximately 89% seen once. Recovered status applied to Cohort 3 donors who had two consecutive negative PCRs. It also applied to those with clearance or with symptom resolution. The material sequenced was PBMCs or T cells enriched from blood (not recorded which). The sequence derives from a woman aged 55-69 years who had recovered from COVID-19. The genes are TRBV3-1 (or the pseudogene TRBV3-2) and TRBJ2-1, with 9 bases matching TRBD2. CDR3 loop: CASSLNSGSFYNEQFF. CDR3 DNA: TGTGCCAGCAGCCTCAATAGCGGGAGTTTCTACAATGAGCAGTTCTTC.